This T cell receptor (beta chain) derives from a study of Graves' ophthalmopathy and Graves' hyperthyroidism. On the study more broadly: At initial diagnosis, peripheral blood was obtained, and this preceded any treatment.

With V trimmed by 2 bases and J by 5 bases, 8 bases remained unmatched. This CDR3 has 17 amino acids. Looked up from germline, CDR1 is SGHRS and CDR2 is YFSETQ. Study outcomes and limitations: Most thyroid-expanded clonotypes exceeding 0.001 frequency were also found in blood.

This clonotype was found many times. Its target is unknown. Hyperthyroidism was new, under 2 months, in patients aged 18 to 65. Clinical symptoms, serum thyroxine, TRAb, thyroid ultrasound and orbital computed tomography were relied on for diagnosis. RNA transcripts were the template, and TCR beta CDR3 regions were amplified from them. A first-round RT-PCR used HTBI primers, followed by a second-round multiplex PCR. TCRdb re-analysed the multiplex PCR reads in MiXCR, keeping a single row per CDR3 protein. The table shows about 370,000 distinct CDR3 sequences, with about 18% occurring only once. The receptor comes from an adult woman with stable Graves' hyperthyroidism. The chain recombines TRBV5-1 with TRBJ2-2; TRBD2 matches 11 bases. The source material was peripheral blood. CDR3: CASSFQSSGRLTGELFF. The CDR3 DNA reads TGCGCCAGCAGCTTCCAATCTAGCGGGAGGCTGACCGGGGAGCTGTTTTTT.